Listed below are T cell receptor beta chains from one sample, sequenced in a study of T cell repertoires in cytomegalovirus infection. Antigens of these TCRs are unknown. A single record per CDR3 protein comes from TCRdb applying MiXCR to the reads. This table holds fewer than 650,000 distinct CDR3 sequences, around two fifths found once. Specimen: cultured PBMCs, collected from culture after CMV antigen stimulation. Receptors were obtained from a human donor in good health (CMV status not recorded). Some clones in this sample may be carry-over from other donors' samples. CDR3s include the opening cysteine and the closing phenylalanine or tryptophan.

J: TRBJ2-5
V: TRBV7-2
length: 15
CDR3: CASSLGGGWQETQYF

J: TRBJ2-7
V: TRBV6-1
length: 14
CDR3: CASAGSGYAYEQYF

J: TRBJ2-5
V: TRBV4-3
length: 16
CDR3: CASSQDPGRGLETQYF

J: TRBJ1-2
V: TRBV15
length: 13
CDR3: CATSPGAAWSYTF

J: TRBJ1-4
V: TRBV4-1
length: 15
CDR3: CASSHLAKVGEKLFF

J: TRBJ2-4
V: TRBV5-6
length: 15
CDR3: CASSWDRGGIVIQYF

J: TRBJ2-7
V: TRBV5-4
length: 17
CDR3: CASSSGSGGDNPYEQYF

J: TRBJ1-1
V: TRBV28
length: 12
CDR3: CAAVRGNTEAFF

J: TRBJ1-1
V: TRBV2
length: 16
CDR3: CASNWGRVGGDTEAFF

J: TRBJ2-2
V: TRBV20-1
length: 14
CDR3: CSARSGREGGELFF

J: TRBJ1-6
V: TRBV6-1
length: 16
CDR3: CASSRSGGMNNSPLHF

J: TRBJ1-1
V: TRBV7-8
length: 13
CDR3: CASSTSQGAVAFF

J: TRBJ1-4
V: TRBV20-1
length: 15
CDR3: CSARDGGQVDEKLFF

J: TRBJ1-5
V: TRBV12-3/TRBV12-4
length: 15
CDR3: CASSRTSISNQPQHF

J: TRBJ2-7
V: TRBV7-2
length: 16
CDR3: CASSSLGGGRAHEQYF

J: TRBJ1-3
V: TRBV7-2
length: 14
CDR3: CASRATGVGNTIYF

J: TRBJ2-7
V: TRBV6-1
length: 13
CDR3: CASSVRQDYEQYF

J: TRBJ1-5
V: TRBV28
length: 19
CDR3: CASSLVDRVGLYSNQPQHF

J: TRBJ2-5
V: TRBV12-3/TRBV12-4
length: 19
CDR3: CASSPLGASGRGRKETQYF

J: TRBJ2-2
V: TRBV19
length: 15
CDR3: CASSIGQANTGELFF

J: TRBJ1-1
V: TRBV7-2
length: 13
CDR3: CASSLKHADEAFF

J: TRBJ2-4
V: TRBV6-6
length: 16
CDR3: CASSERGGGTKNIQYF